One sample yielded the 11 T cell receptor beta chains listed below, sequenced in a study of T cell repertoires in ileal Crohn's disease (dated by TCRdb to between 2017 and 2020). This specimen's time point label, interpreted: neoterminal ileum biopsy at postoperative endoscopy, about 6 months after surgery. Receptor amplification or capture employed the immunoSEQ multiplex PCR assay. As stored in TCRdb, this immuneACCESS dataset retains in-frame rearrangements with V and J assigned. A fraction of the clones does not appear; measured against another copy, unresolved V genes explain less than half of the discrepancy, and the remainder lacks a known reason. For this sample the table gives fewer than 15,000 clones, of which 80% to 90% were detected only once. Clones ranked in the top ten supply more than 15% of the sample. Material: ileal tissue. Receptor source: an adult with Crohn's disease.

Worth noting for this clone: This sample includes further DNA sequences coding for the same CDR3. The V and J genes are TRBV7-2 and TRBJ1-5, with 9 bases fitting TRBD1. The J segment lost 7 bases and the V segment lost 4 bases, leaving 5 bases of the junction unmatched. CDR1 and CDR2 (germline): SGHTA, FQGNSA. This CDR3 is 14 amino acids long. CDR3: CASSSRQGGQPQHF. DNA for the CDR3: TGTGCCAGCAGCTCTCGACAGGGGGGCCAGCCCCAGCATTTT.

The chain uses TRBV19 and TRBJ2-5, with 9 bases fitting TRBD2. CDR1 is LNHDA, CDR2 SQIVND, per germline (reference sequence). J was trimmed by 2 bases and V by 10 bases; bases with no gene match: 17. The CDR3 length is 17 residues. The CDR3 sequence is CATTRNAGGGLQETQYF. CDR3 DNA sequence: TGTGCCACAACGCGAAACGCGGGGGGGGGTCTACAAGAGACCCAGTACTTC.

In its sample, this clone was seen a few times. The chain couples TRBV5-1 to TRBJ2-5; 8 bases match TRBD1. CDR1 is SGHRS, CDR2 YFSETQ, per germline. Trimming took 0 bases from V and 5 from J; bases not matched to a gene: 3. The CDR3 loop spans 14 amino acids. The CDR3 protein is CASSLEGQAETQYF. CDR3 coding DNA: TGCGCCAGCAGCTTGGAGGGACAGGCGGAGACCCAGTACTTC.

The chain links TRBV5-4 to TRBJ2-5, with 10 bases identical to TRBD2. The J call may not be correct, given that the DNA end is closer to TRBJ2-7. CDR1 is SGHNT and CDR2 is YYREEE in the germline V gene (reference sequence). The CDR3 is made up of 14 amino acids. The DNA of the CDR3 is TGTGCCAGCAGCTTTTCTAGCGGGAGCTACGAGCAGTACTTC. Translated, it gives CASSFSSGSYEQYF.

The CDR3 here is CASSLEGTRGHTEAFF. CDR3 in DNA: TGTGCCAGCAGCTTGGAAGGGACCAGGGGCCACACTGAAGCTTTCTTT. The chain employs TRBV5-4 and TRBJ1-1; the D gene is possibly TRBD1 (6 bases). V was pared by 0 bases and J by 3 bases, with 15 bases between. CDR1 and CDR2 (germline): SGHNT, YYREEE (reference sequence). The CDR3 sequence is 16 residues long.

This clone was seen just once. V is TRBV5-4 and J is TRBJ2-3; possible D gene TRBD2, 6 bases. Trimming shortened V by 2 bases and J by 6 bases, and 13 bases separated the two germline ends. Germline V lookup: CDR1 SGHNT, CDR2 YYREEE (reference sequence). The CDR3 contains 14 residues. The CDR3 nucleotides read TGTGCCAGCAGCTTTCGCTCCGGAGGGGATACGCAGTATTTT. Protein: CASSFRSGGDTQYF.

This sequence joins TRBV9 and TRBJ2-3; 8 bases align to TRBD1. The CDR3 is 16 residues long. Germline CDR1 reads SGDLS; CDR2 reads YYNGEE. The ends lost 0 bases at V and 5 bases at J; junction bases unmatched: 8. The CDR3 nucleotides read TGTGCCAGCAGCGTAGTATCAGGGGGCTGGGAAGATACGCAGTATTTT. Protein product: CASSVVSGGWEDTQYF.

The table lists this clone with a few counts. The chain combines TRBV18 with TRBJ1-5, with 7 nucleotides matching TRBD1. After removal of 6 bases from V and 7 bases from J, the junction contained 6 bases not matched to a gene. Germline lookup yields CDR1 KGHSH and CDR2 LQKENI. The CDR3 totals 13 residues. CDR3 DNA: TGTGCCAGCTCGCCTGACAGGGAACAGCCCCAGCATTTT. It encodes CASSPDREQPQHF.

The chain employs TRBV4-2 and TRBJ1-4; D gene unclear. This CDR3 has 13 residues. Trimming left V 0 bases short and J 8 bases short, with 7 bases between. Germline lookup yields CDR1 LGHNA and CDR2 YNFKEQ. CDR3 in amino acids: CASSQDLGEKLFF. The CDR3 region has the DNA TGTGCCAGCAGCCAAGATCTCGGGGAAAAACTGTTTTTT.

This clone is a singleton in its sample. The chain is built from TRBV5-4 and TRBJ2-1, with D possibly being TRBD2 (7 bases). Germline loops: CDR1 SGHNT, CDR2 YYREEE (reference sequence). The V and J ends lost 7 bases and 1 base respectively, with 24 bases between them. The CDR3 is 18 residues long. The CDR3 loop is CASGAGRGPRRSYNEQFF. In DNA, the CDR3 is TGTGCCAGCGGAGCTGGGCGGGGGCCCCGTAGATCCTACAATGAGCAGTTCTTC.

J is TRBJ1-2 and V is TRBV15; D might be TRBD1 (5 bases). Germline values: CDR1 LNHNV, CDR2 YYDKDF (reference sequence). Trimming shortened V by 1 base and J by 4 bases, and 13 bases separated the two germline ends. CDR3 length equals 15 residues. The CDR3 loop reads CATSRGGGLVYGYTF. CDR3 coding DNA: TGTGCCACCAGCAGAGGGGGGGGTCTTGTCTATGGCTACACCTTC.